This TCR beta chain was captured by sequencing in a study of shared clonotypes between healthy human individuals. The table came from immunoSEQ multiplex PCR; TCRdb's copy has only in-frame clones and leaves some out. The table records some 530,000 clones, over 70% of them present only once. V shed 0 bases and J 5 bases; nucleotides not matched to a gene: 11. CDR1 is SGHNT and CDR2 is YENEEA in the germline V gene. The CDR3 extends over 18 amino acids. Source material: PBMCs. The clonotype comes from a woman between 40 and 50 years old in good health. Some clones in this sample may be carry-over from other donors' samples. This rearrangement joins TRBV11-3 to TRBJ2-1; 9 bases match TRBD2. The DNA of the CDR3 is TGTGCCAGCAGCTTAGATGGGGGTCTAGCGGGGATAGACAATGAGCAGTTCTTC. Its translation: CASSLDGGLAGIDNEQFF.